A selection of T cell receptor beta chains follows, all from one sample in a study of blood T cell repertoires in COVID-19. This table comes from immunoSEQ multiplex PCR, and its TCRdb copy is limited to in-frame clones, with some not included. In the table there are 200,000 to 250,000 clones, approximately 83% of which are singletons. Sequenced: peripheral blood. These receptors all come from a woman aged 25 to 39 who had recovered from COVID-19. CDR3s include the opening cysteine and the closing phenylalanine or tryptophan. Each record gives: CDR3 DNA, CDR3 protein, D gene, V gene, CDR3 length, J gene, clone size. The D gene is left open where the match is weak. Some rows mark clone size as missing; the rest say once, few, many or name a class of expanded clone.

CDR3 DNA: TGTGCCACCAGTGATTTGCTAATTCCGGGGGGCTACACCTTC
CDR3 protein: CATSDLLIPGGYTF
D gene: -
V gene: TRBV24-1
CDR3 length: 14
J gene: TRBJ1-2
clone size: few

CDR3 DNA: TGTGCCAGCAGCTGGGATGTAGCGGGGGGGCCGGACAAAAACATTCAGTACTTC
CDR3 protein: CASSWDVAGGPDKNIQYF
D gene: TRBD2
V gene: TRBV5-5
CDR3 length: 18
J gene: TRBJ2-4
clone size: -

CDR3 DNA: TGTGCCAGCAGTAAAGCGGGGGGAACAGATACGCAGTATTTT
CDR3 protein: CASSKAGGTDTQYF
D gene: TRBD2
V gene: TRBV6-2/TRBV6-3
CDR3 length: 14
J gene: TRBJ2-3
clone size: -

CDR3 DNA: TGTGCCAGCAGTTTGGACGGGACTACGGGGGAGACCCAGTACTTC
CDR3 protein: CASSLDGTTGETQYF
D gene: TRBD2
V gene: TRBV27
CDR3 length: 15
J gene: TRBJ2-5
clone size: -

CDR3 DNA: TGTGCCAGCAGCATACAGGGGGTTGGGGATGAGCAGTTCTTC
CDR3 protein: CASSIQGVGDEQFF
D gene: TRBD1
V gene: TRBV7-3
CDR3 length: 14
J gene: TRBJ2-1
clone size: few

CDR3 DNA: TGTGCCAGCTCACCGCCCTACCTGGCGGGGGGGCCCTACGAGCAGTACTTC
CDR3 protein: CASSPPYLAGGPYEQYF
D gene: TRBD2
V gene: TRBV18
CDR3 length: 17
J gene: TRBJ2-7
clone size: -

CDR3 DNA: TGTGCCACCCGGCGACAGGGGCCCTACGAGCAGTACTTC
CDR3 protein: CATRRQGPYEQYF
D gene: TRBD1
V gene: TRBV2
CDR3 length: 13
J gene: TRBJ2-7
clone size: -

CDR3 DNA: TGTGCCAGTAGCACCAACGCAATCAGGGAACATACGCAGTATTTT
CDR3 protein: CASSTNAIREHTQYF
D gene: -
V gene: TRBV19
CDR3 length: 15
J gene: TRBJ2-3
clone size: -

CDR3 DNA: TGTGCCAGCCGCGGCAGGGGGCAATTGAGCACTGAAGCTTTCTTT
CDR3 protein: CASRGRGQLSTEAFF
D gene: TRBD1
V gene: TRBV6-5
CDR3 length: 15
J gene: TRBJ1-1
clone size: -

CDR3 DNA: TGTGCCAGCAGTTACGGGGGACTAGCGGAAGAGACCCAGTACTTC
CDR3 protein: CASSYGGLAEETQYF
D gene: TRBD2
V gene: TRBV6-5
CDR3 length: 15
J gene: TRBJ2-5
clone size: -

CDR3 DNA: TGTGCCAGCAGCCGTTCTTGGAGGGAGGGCCACGAGCAGTACTTC
CDR3 protein: CASSRSWREGHEQYF
D gene: TRBD2
V gene: TRBV7-2
CDR3 length: 15
J gene: TRBJ2-7
clone size: few

CDR3 DNA: TGTGCCAGCAGCGTAGACAGGCGCCAGGATGAGCAGTTCTTC
CDR3 protein: CASSVDRRQDEQFF
D gene: -
V gene: TRBV9
CDR3 length: 14
J gene: TRBJ2-1
clone size: -

CDR3 DNA: TGTGCCACCCAGACAGGGGACAATCAGCCCCAGCATTTT
CDR3 protein: CATQTGDNQPQHF
D gene: TRBD1
V gene: TRBV28
CDR3 length: 13
J gene: TRBJ1-5
clone size: -

CDR3 DNA: TGTGCCAGCAGCTCGGGTCCCGCGAACACCGGGGAGCTGTTTTTT
CDR3 protein: CASSSGPANTGELFF
D gene: -
V gene: TRBV7-9
CDR3 length: 15
J gene: TRBJ2-2
clone size: -

CDR3 DNA: TGTGCCTGGGGTACAGGGGGCTCCTACAATGAGCAGTTCTTC
CDR3 protein: CAWGTGGSYNEQFF
D gene: TRBD1
V gene: TRBV30
CDR3 length: 14
J gene: TRBJ2-1
clone size: few

CDR3 DNA: TGTGCCAGCAGCCCTAAACTTGGTTACGAGCAGTACTTC
CDR3 protein: CASSPKLGYEQYF
D gene: -
V gene: TRBV3-1/TRBV3-2
CDR3 length: 13
J gene: TRBJ2-7
clone size: -

CDR3 DNA: TGTGCCAGCAGCGAAACAGGTTTTGACACTGAAGCTTTCTTT
CDR3 protein: CASSETGFDTEAFF
D gene: -
V gene: TRBV7-3
CDR3 length: 14
J gene: TRBJ1-1
clone size: few

CDR3 DNA: TGTGCCAGCAGCCCCCGGACTAGCGTGGGGGCAGATACGCAGTATTTT
CDR3 protein: CASSPRTSVGADTQYF
D gene: TRBD2
V gene: TRBV4-2
CDR3 length: 16
J gene: TRBJ2-3
clone size: -

CDR3 DNA: TGTGCCAGCTCACCAGCGAGCGACAGGGGCGGCACTGGCTACACCTTC
CDR3 protein: CASSPASDRGGTGYTF
D gene: TRBD1
V gene: TRBV18
CDR3 length: 16
J gene: TRBJ1-2
clone size: few

CDR3 DNA: TGTGCCAGCAGCGAGGGGCTAGCGGGGGAGCGGGAGACCCAGTACTTC
CDR3 protein: CASSEGLAGERETQYF
D gene: TRBD2
V gene: TRBV3-1/TRBV3-2
CDR3 length: 16
J gene: TRBJ2-5
clone size: -

CDR3 DNA: TGTGCCAGCAGCCAAGAAGGCGGTCTTTACGAGCAGTACTTC
CDR3 protein: CASSQEGGLYEQYF
D gene: -
V gene: TRBV3-1/TRBV3-2
CDR3 length: 14
J gene: TRBJ2-7
clone size: -

CDR3 DNA: TGTGCCAGCAGCGTAGTAACGGGGGGGCCTCAAGCGACCCAGTACTTC
CDR3 protein: CASSVVTGGPQATQYF
D gene: TRBD2
V gene: TRBV9
CDR3 length: 16
J gene: TRBJ2-5
clone size: -

CDR3 DNA: TGTGCCAGCAGCCCCCCGACTGGGGGACAGGGACTGGACGAGCAGTACTTC
CDR3 protein: CASSPPTGGQGLDEQYF
D gene: TRBD1
V gene: TRBV7-9
CDR3 length: 17
J gene: TRBJ2-7
clone size: -

CDR3 DNA: TGTGCCAGCAGCGCGGGTTACGAGCAGTACTTC
CDR3 protein: CASSAGYEQYF
D gene: -
V gene: TRBV2
CDR3 length: 11
J gene: TRBJ2-7
clone size: -

CDR3 DNA: TGTGCCAGCAGCGTATCCGGGACAGGGGGTACCTACGAGCAGTACTTC
CDR3 protein: CASSVSGTGGTYEQYF
D gene: TRBD1
V gene: TRBV9
CDR3 length: 16
J gene: TRBJ2-7
clone size: -

CDR3 DNA: TGTGCCAGCAGCTTTCGCGGGACAGGGGTTTTCGAGCAGTACTTC
CDR3 protein: CASSFRGTGVFEQYF
D gene: TRBD1
V gene: TRBV5-6
CDR3 length: 15
J gene: TRBJ2-7
clone size: -

CDR3 DNA: TGTGCCAGCAGTTTCAGAGTTGACAGGGGCTGGTCCAATGAGCAGTTCTTC
CDR3 protein: CASSFRVDRGWSNEQFF
D gene: TRBD1
V gene: TRBV27
CDR3 length: 17
J gene: TRBJ2-1
clone size: once

CDR3 DNA: TGTGCCAGCAGCCCCCGGACTCCTCACAATGAGCAGTTCTTC
CDR3 protein: CASSPRTPHNEQFF
D gene: -
V gene: TRBV7-6
CDR3 length: 14
J gene: TRBJ2-1
clone size: -